This section outlines one T cell receptor beta chain sequence together with its context. Its antigen is still unknown. Per-nucleotide qualities are absent, and no much larger clonotype sits a single base away. Inclusive of the bounding cysteine and phenylalanine, the CDR3 is 16 residues long. The CDR3 DNA has 48 bases and is translated from base 1. Looking up the germline V gene (reference sequence) yields CDR1 DFQATT and CDR2 SNEGSKA. V is reduced by 0 bases and J by 4 bases, leaving a spacing of 17 bases between them. The donors were roughly 39 Caucasian individuals from Russia, aged roughly 6 to 100 years, who were systemically healthy. Around 10 milliliters of peripheral blood were drawn from each donor into EDTA-treated Vacutainer tubes. Ficoll-Paque density-gradient centrifugation was used to isolate PBMCs, with at least 6.5 million per sample. Trizol reagent was used to extract total RNA from PBMCs, with at least 6 micrograms per sample. The percentages of naive CD45RAhigh/CD27high T cells were determined by flow cytometry on a PBMC aliquot from every donor.

This sample was taken from a study of blood T cells in healthy people across ages (dated by TCRdb to between 2015 and 2016). About the study as a whole: Template switching captured roughly one uniquely barcoded TCR beta cDNA molecule per two T cells in model experiments. For two donors (one aged 18 to 29 and one aged 80 or older), the study analyzed two additional independent replicas of 1 million unique cDNA reads from the same blood draw. Donors were grouped into four age groups: young (average approximately 15 years), middle-aged (about 38), aged (62) and long-lived (approximately 81). Donors of different ages were randomly distributed across sequencing lanes to avoid experimental bias. The study measured age-related changes in TCR beta repertoire diversity using deep sequencing normalized with unique cDNA molecular identifiers.

Study-wide findings and limitations: Because the CMV infection status of the donors was unknown, age-related changes in expanded clonotypes may potentially have been confounded. Observed TCR beta diversity per million T cells fell roughly linearly with age, and a significant reduction was already apparent by age roughly 40. Observed TCR beta diversity correlated strongly with the percentage of naive T cells measured by flow cytometry. Since profiling was done on bulk unsorted PBMCs, naive and antigen-experienced compartments could not be conclusively compared. Compared with the aged group, more naive CD4+ T cells, fewer expanded clones and increased TCR diversity were shown by the long-lived group, suggesting age selection. Total diversity estimates from one million sequenced T cells were considered lower bounds and underestimates.

The library was prepared using 5' RACE. The run used an Illumina HiSeq 2500. The second PCR ran for about 7 to 11 cycles and used a J-beta primer mix along with a sample-barcoded 5' primer. A unique molecular identifier was introduced onto each TCR beta cDNA molecule by a template-switch 5' adaptor carrying 12 random nucleotides. Each sample yielded at least 2.5 million CDR3-containing paired-end reads. The Mint cDNA synthesis kit, primed by a TRBC-specific oligonucleotide, was used to synthesize first-strand cDNA from all RNA. Following uracil-DNA glycosylase treatment, all cDNA underwent a first 18-cycle PCR with the universal primers M1SS and BC2_uni_R. The original methods were these. Each sample was normalized by randomly selecting 1 million high-quality reads, each carrying a distinct molecular identifier. Reads with shared molecular identifiers were discarded instead of being binned into consensus sequences. MiTCR, with a Q25 quality threshold and the strictest error-elimination algorithm, was used for CDR3 identification, clonotype clustering and error correction. A nonparametric unseen species model with Euler transformation was used to estimate a lower bound on total TCR beta diversity. TCRdb took the public reads, trimmed them with fastp at Q25, ran MiXCR for clone calling and kept in-frame beta chains. CDR3 protein duplicates are merged, each entry listing the most common genes and DNA. It is TCRdb's table, rather than the study itself, that gives the V and J calls and clone size. For this sample the table gives roughly 800,000 distinct CDR3 sequences, of which more than 45% were detected only once. The top ten hold approximately 23% of the sample.

Recombination connected TRBV20-1 to TRBJ2-3; the D gene is possibly TRBD2, with 6 bases matching. The sample consisted of blood. The receptor was derived from a man aged 25-40 years in good health. CDR3 loop: CSARDYIRDSPDTQYF. The DNA sequence is TGCAGTGCTAGAGATTACATCCGGGACTCCCCAGATACGCAGTATTTT.